A single sample gave rise to the 23 T cell receptor beta chains below, sequenced in a study of blood T cell repertoires in COVID-19. The table came from immunoSEQ multiplex PCR; TCRdb's copy has only in-frame clones and leaves some out. The sample lists about 230,000 clones, approximately 81% seen once, with around 0.89% in the top ten. The sequencing sample was made of peripheral blood. The origin of the receptors is a man aged 35 to 55 with acute or convalescent COVID-19.

The rearrangement joins TRBV19 to TRBJ2-1; D is undetermined. The CDR3 contains 12 residues. Trimming removed 3 bases at V and 7 bases at J, with 7 bases between. CDR1 LNHDA and CDR2 SQIVND come from the germline V gene (reference sequence). The CDR3 loop is CASSMSVNEQFF. The CDR3 nucleotides read TGTGCCAGTAGTATGTCCGTGAATGAGCAGTTCTTC.

Regarding this clone: Given the absence of the conserved phenylalanine or tryptophan at the CDR3 end, a read error is likely. The CDR3 DNA reads TGTGCCAGCAGCCCCGGGATTCGTGGGCCCCTCCACCTT. This codes for CASSPGIRGPLHL. The V gene is TRBV7-2, the J gene TRBJ1-6, with D unclear. CDR1 is SGHTA, CDR2 FQGNSA, per germline. Trimming stripped 5 bases from V and 13 bases from J, with 15 bases between. The CDR3 is made up of 13 amino acids.

J is TRBJ1-2 and V is TRBV3-1 (or the pseudogene TRBV3-2), with a possible D match to TRBD1 (5 bases). V was clipped by 11 bases and J by 3 bases, with 10 bases between them. The CDR3 consists of 11 residues. CDR1 LGHDT and CDR2 YNNKEL come from the germline V gene (reference sequence). The CDR3 sequence is CAAGQDYGYTF. In DNA, the CDR3 is TGTGCCGCAGGGCAAGACTATGGCTACACCTTC.

This clone was detected only once. The chain links TRBV24-1 to TRBJ2-5, with 13 bases aligning to TRBD2. The ends lost 9 bases at V and 4 bases at J; junction bases unmatched: 1. CDR3 length equals 13 residues. Germline-derived CDR1 and CDR2 are KGHDR and SFDVKD. CDR3 sequence: CATGTSGAETQYF. CDR3 sequence (DNA): TGTGCCACCGGGACTAGCGGGGCAGAGACCCAGTACTTC.

V usage is TRBV30 and J usage is TRBJ1-1; possible D gene TRBD1, 5 bases. V was cut by 0 bases and J by 3 bases, with 11 bases left in between. Germline V CDR1 and CDR2: GTSNPN, SVGIG (reference sequence). The CDR3 length is 14 residues. CDR3 nucleotides: TGTGCCTGGAGTGTAGGGGAGGGGTACACTGAAGCTTTCTTT. Residues: CAWSVGEGYTEAFF.

The V call is TRBV7-9, the J call TRBJ2-3; D gene unclear. The V and J ends lost 10 bases and 0 bases respectively, with 11 bases between them. Germline V lookup: CDR1 SEHNR, CDR2 FQNEAQ (reference sequence). This CDR3 is built from 13 residues. The DNA for the CDR3 is TGTGCCACCCCGATAGCCAGCACAGATACGCAGTATTTT. This sequence encodes CATPIASTDTQYF.

The chain combines TRBV5-1 with TRBJ2-7, with D perhaps matching TRBD1 (6 bases). V was trimmed by 4 bases and J by 3 bases, leaving 17 bases between them. The CDR3 consists of 15 residues. CDR1 and CDR2 from the germline V gene are SGHRS and YFSETQ. CDR3 DNA sequence: TGCGCCAGCAGCAACCCTTACAGGGATCTCTACGAGCAGTACTTC. The encoded protein is CASSNPYRDLYEQYF.

The rearrangement joins TRBV3-1 (or the pseudogene TRBV3-2) to TRBJ2-7; TRBD2 aligns across 8 bases. The germline CDR1 and CDR2 sequences are LGHDT and YNNKEL (reference sequence). After removal of 1 base from V and 1 base from J, the junction contained 9 bases not matched to a gene. The CDR3 is 17 amino acids. CDR3 amino acids: CASSQAARLAGSYEQYF. In nucleotides, the CDR3 is TGTGCCAGCAGCCAAGCCGCCCGGCTAGCGGGTTCCTACGAGCAGTACTTC.

This chain uses TRBV10-3 with TRBJ1-3; D may be TRBD1 (6 bases). The CDR3 extends over 15 amino acids. Germline-derived CDR1 and CDR2 are ENHRY and SYGVKD. V lost 6 bases to trimming and J lost 3 bases, with 15 bases between them. CDR3 region: CAIRGQGPYGNTIYF. The CDR3 DNA follows: TGTGCCATCAGGGGGCAGGGGCCTTATGGAAACACCATATATTTT.

The V and J genes are TRBV6-1 and TRBJ1-6; 9 nucleotides match TRBD1. Germline lookup yields CDR1 MNHNS and CDR2 SASEGT. This CDR3 comprises 15 residues. V was pared by 0 bases and J by 10 bases, with 4 bases of the junction left unmatched. The CDR3 region has the DNA TGTGCCAGCAGTGAAGCGGGACAGGGAATATCACCCCTCCACTTT. This translates into CASSEAGQGISPLHF.

The rearrangement joins TRBV7-2 to TRBJ2-3, with TRBD2 matching over 7 bases. V lost 3 bases, J lost 1 base, and 7 bases stayed unmatched. The CDR3 contains 16 residues. The germline CDR1 and CDR2 sequences are SGHTA and FQGNSA. As DNA, the CDR3 is TGTGCCAGCAGCTTCCGTCCTGCGGGGGGCACAGATACGCAGTATTTT. It translates to CASSFRPAGGTDTQYF.

The chain recombines TRBV18 with TRBJ1-6, with unresolved D. V lost 8 bases to trimming and J lost 6 bases, with 17 bases between them. CDR1 is KGHSH, CDR2 LQKENI, per germline. The CDR3 extends over 15 amino acids. CDR3 nucleotides: TGTGCCAGCCGTAACGCGGCGGGTTCTAATTCACCCCTCCACTTT. Encoded protein: CASRNAAGSNSPLHF.

The chain uses TRBV19 and TRBJ2-7; D is ambiguous. CDR1 is LNHDA, CDR2 SQIVND, per germline (reference sequence). The V end lost 6 bases, the J end lost 5 bases, and 8 bases lay between the germline ends. The CDR3 totals 11 residues. DNA for the CDR3: TGTGCCAGTAGGCAGTTCGACGAGCAGTACTTC. Translation gives CASRQFDEQYF.

This clone was seen just once. The sample has other DNA sequences that encode this CDR3 too. The chain recombines TRBV27 with TRBJ1-1; weak D call: TRBD1 (5 bases). The CDR3 has 13 residues. Trimming removed 5 bases at V and 4 bases at J, with 11 bases between. CDR1 is MNHEY and CDR2 is SMNVEV in the germline V gene (reference sequence). The CDR3 spells CASSLGGVTEAFF. For the CDR3, the DNA is TGTGCCAGCAGTCTAGGAGGGGTCACTGAAGCTTTCTTT.

CDR3 loop: CASSLGSSGNEQFF. In nucleotides, the CDR3 is TGTGCCAGCAGCTTAGGTAGTAGCGGCAATGAGCAGTTCTTC. The rearrangement joins TRBV7-2 to TRBJ2-1, with D perhaps matching TRBD2 (6 bases). CDR3 length equals 14 residues. With 1 base removed from V and 6 bases from J, the gap between germline ends came to 10 bases. Germline V gene sequence: CDR1 SGHTA, CDR2 FQGNSA. The full variable domain, with the rest looked up from reference TRBV7-2 and TRBJ2-1, is GAGVSQSPSNKVTEKGKDVELRCDPISGHTALYWYRQSLGQGLEFLIYFQGNSAPDKSGLPSDRFSAERTGGSVSTLTIQRTQQEDSAVYLCASSLGSSGNEQFFGPGTRLTVL.

The V and J genes are TRBV9 and TRBJ1-2, with 7 nucleotides matching TRBD1. The CDR3 runs to 13 residues. Germline CDR1 SGDLS, CDR2 YYNGEE. V trimming: 3 bases; J trimming: 2 bases; junction bases outside the gene matches: 1. CDR3 amino acids: CASSATGNYGYTF. Here the CDR3 DNA reads TGTGCCAGCAGCGCGACAGGGAACTATGGCTACACCTTC.

J is TRBJ2-5 and V is TRBV4-1, with 7 nucleotides matching TRBD1. With V trimmed by 2 bases and J by 4 bases, 1 base remained unmatched. The germline gives CDR1 MGHRA, CDR2 YSYEKL. The CDR3 totals 13 residues. In nucleotides, the CDR3 is TGCGCCAGCAGCCAACGACAGGGAGAGACCCAGTACTTC. Encoded protein: CASSQRQGETQYF.

The chain carries TRBV24-1 and TRBJ2-5; D possibly corresponds to TRBD2 (5 bases). Germline values: CDR1 KGHDR, CDR2 SFDVKD. V gave up 3 bases and J gave up 5 bases, with 21 bases separating them. This CDR3 has 17 amino acids. CDR3 sequence: CATSDPLRGRALETQYF. The CDR3 coding sequence is TGTGCCACCAGTGATCCCCTCCGTGGGCGGGCCCTGGAGACCCAGTACTTC.

The chain has TRBV28 and TRBJ1-6; a weak D match, TRBD1 (5 bases). Trimming removed 3 bases from V and 6 bases from J, with 21 bases in between. The CDR3 length is 18 residues. Per germline, CDR1 MDHEN and CDR2 SYDVKM. Written as DNA, the CDR3 is TGTGCCAGCAGTTTTGGGGGTGGGAGGCGGTTAGGTAATTCACCCCTCCACTTT. Protein: CASSFGGGRRLGNSPLHF. Using reference TRBV28 and TRBJ1-6 for the parts outside the CDR3, the full variable domain is DVKVTQSSRYLVKRTGEKVFLECVQDMDHENMFWYRQDPGLGLRLIYFSYDVKMKEKGDIPEGYSVSREKKERFSLILESASTNQTSMYLCASSFGGGRRLGNSPLHFGNGTRLTVT.

The chain carries TRBV20-1 and TRBJ1-2, with D possibly matching TRBD1 (5 bases). Trimming removed 3 bases from V and 1 base from J, with 24 bases in between. The CDR3 extends over 18 amino acids. Germline lookup yields CDR1 DFQATT and CDR2 SNEGSKA (reference sequence). The CDR3 DNA reads as TGCAGTGCTAGTGGTCTTCGTACGGCAGGACATTATAACTATGGCTACACCTTC. It specifies CSASGLRTAGHYNYGYTF.

The chain has TRBV3-1 (or the pseudogene TRBV3-2) and TRBJ2-1, with 8 bases matching TRBD1. V dropped 3 bases and J dropped 0; count of bases not matched to a gene: 1. Germline lookup yields CDR1 LGHDT and CDR2 YNNKEL (reference sequence). The CDR3 loop spans 15 amino acids. CDR3 sequence reads: CASSHGQGSYNEQFF. Here the CDR3 DNA reads TGTGCCAGCAGCCACGGACAGGGCTCCTACAATGAGCAGTTCTTC.

The gene calls are TRBV6-5 and TRBJ1-1; D is unresolved. With 6 bases removed from V and 4 bases from J, the gap between germline ends came to 12 bases. This CDR3 spans 13 amino acids. Per the germline V gene, CDR1 is MNHEY and CDR2 is SVGAGI. CDR3 sequence: CASRTGVRTEAFF. CDR3 sequence (DNA): TGTGCCAGCAGGACCGGGGTGCGCACTGAAGCTTTCTTT.

The gene calls are TRBV7-3 and TRBJ2-1; 7 positions agree with TRBD2. The J segment lost 1 base and the V segment lost 4 bases, leaving 4 bases of the junction unmatched. The CDR3 has 15 residues. CDR1 is SGHTA, CDR2 FQGTGA, per germline. CDR3 in amino acids: CASSSVGGSYNEQFF. The CDR3 DNA is TGTGCCAGCAGCTCAGTGGGGGGGTCCTACAATGAGCAGTTCTTC. Drawing the rest from reference TRBV7-3 and TRBJ2-1, the complete variable domain is GAGVSQTPSNKVTEKGKYVELRCDPISGHTALYWYRQSLGQGPEFLIYFQGTGAADDSGLPNDRFFAVRPEGSVSTLKIQRTERGDSAVYLCASSSVGGSYNEQFFGPGTRLTVL.